A selection of T cell receptor beta chains follows, all from one sample in a study of blood T cell repertoires in COVID-19. Sequencing was performed with immunoSEQ multiplex PCR; in TCRdb, only in-frame clones are kept and a portion is missing. The data contain some 160,000 clones, 80% to 85% of them singletons. The sample taken for sequencing was peripheral blood. The receptors were gathered from a man aged 65-85 years with active or convalescent COVID-19. CDR3s include the opening cysteine and the closing phenylalanine or tryptophan.

>TRBJ2-7|TRBV18
CASSPNRQGTGGEQYF
>TRBJ1-4|TRBV7-8
CASSRDRADEKLFF
>TRBJ2-2|TRBV7-9
CASSLQGANTGELFF
>TRBJ1-4|TRBV4-1
CASSQSGGAANEKLFF
>TRBJ1-2|TRBV24-1
CATSEGSYGYTF
>TRBJ2-1|TRBV9
CASSTRQRPTISYNEQFF
>TRBJ2-3|TRBV6-5
CASSSGRTFTDTQYF
>TRBJ1-5|TRBV19
CAGGGGRNNQPQHF
>TRBJ1-2|TRBV7-2
CASRGTGYNYGYTF
>TRBJ2-3|TRBV27
CASSLAPGTDTQYF
>TRBJ1-1|TRBV28
CASRTAGDQAEAFF
>TRBJ2-5|TRBV12-3/TRBV12-4
CASRPSGGETQYF
>TRBJ2-2|TRBV6-4
CASNGDTGELFF
>TRBJ2-1|TRBV6-2/TRBV6-3
CASTPGRDSTFLGEQFF
>TRBJ2-7|TRBV18
CASSRGSLNSPYEQYF
>TRBJ2-2|TRBV7-3
CASSLTSGSFVTGELFF
>TRBJ2-7|TRBV27
CASAFLAGVTYEQYF
>TRBJ1-1|TRBV27
CASSFRQAPDTEAFF
>TRBJ2-2|TRBV9
CASSVPQGTNTGELFF
>TRBJ2-2|TRBV5-1
CASSSDRGLTGELFF
>TRBJ1-4|TRBV5-1
CASRERGQEEKLFF
>TRBJ2-5|TRBV15
CATSRATAQETQYF
>TRBJ2-7|TRBV7-2
CASSPTGYEQYF
>TRBJ2-6|TRBV5-4
CASSSDRAGANVLTF
>TRBJ1-2|TRBV6-5
CASRPGEGYGYTF
>TRBJ1-5|TRBV15
CATSRRTSTGGGNQPQHF
>TRBJ1-1|TRBV2
CASRHRGTGTEAFF
>TRBJ2-1|TRBV24-1
CATSDLPQRGSYNEQFF
>TRBJ2-1|TRBV10-2
CASTHSYNEQFF